This passage covers 6 T cell receptor beta chains from one sample sequenced in a study of somatic mutations in cytotoxic T cells in rheumatoid arthritis. Sequenced by immunoSEQ multiplex PCR; TCRdb stores in-frame clones only, minus some. The data show 25,000 to 30,000 clones, with around 87% seen just once and about 10% held by the top ten. Sequencing was done on a sample of CD8+ T cells sorted from blood. The receptors here all came from an adult with rheumatoid arthritis.

The rearrangement uses TRBV27 and TRBJ2-3, with 7 bases lining up with TRBD2. Trimming took 5 bases from V and 2 from J; bases not matched to a gene: 10. Germline CDR1 reads MNHEY; CDR2 reads SMNVEV (reference sequence). The CDR3 extends over 16 amino acids. CDR3 bases: TGTGCCAGCAGTCCCAGGGTAGCGGGCCCCACAGATACGCAGTATTTT. This encodes CASSPRVAGPTDTQYF.

The chain has TRBV19 and TRBJ2-5; no clear D gene. The CDR3 consists of 13 residues. Trimming stripped 6 bases from V and 2 bases from J, with 10 bases between. In germline, CDR1 is LNHDA, CDR2 SQIVND (reference sequence). The CDR3 region is CASSWVGQETQYF. The DNA of the CDR3 is TGTGCCAGTAGCTGGGTAGGACAAGAGACCCAGTACTTC.

The genes are TRBV18 and TRBJ1-5; D ambiguous. Germline V gene data show CDR1 as KGHSH and CDR2 as LQKENI. V was trimmed by 6 bases and J by 0 bases, leaving 9 bases between them. The CDR3 runs 14 residues. The CDR3 DNA follows: TGTGCCAGCTCGCCGGGCTATAGCAATCAGCCCCAGCATTTT. This translates into CASSPGYSNQPQHF.

In this sample, this clone turned up once. The chain couples TRBV9 to TRBJ2-2; the match to TRBD1 covers 10 bases. CDR1 and CDR2 (germline): SGDLS, YYNGEE. V lost 1 base to trimming and J lost 5 bases; unmatched junction nucleotides: 14. This CDR3 contains 19 residues. Here the CDR3 reads CASSVRLTGTGVVTGELFF. Here the CDR3 DNA reads TGTGCCAGCAGCGTAAGGCTTACAGGGACAGGGGTTGTAACCGGGGAGCTGTTTTTT.

The chain joins TRBV4-3 to TRBJ2-7; 7 bases agree with TRBD1. The germline V gene has CDR1 LGHNA and CDR2 YSLEER. V was pared by 4 bases and J by 2 bases, with 8 bases of the junction left unmatched. This CDR3 has 15 amino acids. The CDR3 reads CASSRWTGPTYEQYF. As DNA, the CDR3 is TGCGCCAGCAGCCGATGGACAGGCCCCACCTACGAGCAGTACTTC.

This rearrangement joins TRBV5-6 to TRBJ2-7; 9 positions agree with TRBD1. V shed 4 bases and J 2 bases; nucleotides not matched to a gene: 7. The CDR3 length is 15 residues. Germline V CDR1 and CDR2: SGHDT, YYEEEE. CDR3 in DNA: TGTGCCAGCAGCCTAACGGACAGGGGTACCTACGAGCAGTACTTC. Amino acids: CASSLTDRGTYEQYF.